This TCR beta chain was recovered during a study of CD8 T cells in Susac syndrome. Random hexamers were used to reverse transcribe an amount of roughly 0.5 to 1 ug RNA. Amplification of the TCR beta CDR3 was carried out by immunoSEQ multiplex PCR, which spanned a total of 54 Vbeta and 13 Jbeta segments. TCRdb used MiXCR to reprocess the immunoSEQ multiplex PCR reads, holding one entry per CDR3 protein. Of about 300,000 distinct CDR3 sequences in the sample, approximately 85% were seen once. Germline V gene data show CDR1 as SGHRS and CDR2 as YFSETQ. The CDR3 length is 17 residues. V dropped 0 bases and J dropped 1 base, with 16 bases sitting between them. TCR beta was sequenced from blood CD8+ and CD4+ T cells. TEMRA cells were FACS-enriched, unlike CD8+ and CD4+ T cells, which were negatively isolated.

The sequence was obtained from a human donor with multiple sclerosis. Input material: CD8+ T cells from PBMCs. The rearrangement joins TRBV5-1 to TRBJ2-5; possible D gene TRBD1, 6 bases. The CDR3 here is CASSLAHRAVFQETQYF. The CDR3, as DNA: TGCGCCAGCAGCTTGGCGCACAGGGCGGTCTTCCAAGAGACCCAGTACTTC.